Below, 20 T cell receptor beta chains from the same sample are listed, as sequenced in a study of CD8+ T cells in alopecia areata. Reverse transcribed after extraction, RNA yielded cDNA as the sequencing template. Clones were sequenced by immunoSEQ multiplex PCR, and TCRdb holds only the in-frame ones, with some missing. The table has about 200,000 clones, under 40% seen once. Sample treatment: oral pan-JAK inhibitor, 5-10 mg twice daily. The source was CD4+ T cells sorted from blood, collected around week 34, from a patient treated with tofacitinib. The receptors were gathered from a human donor with alopecia areata.

The table lists this clone with a few counts. This chain connects TRBV12-5 to TRBJ2-1; 8 bases are shared with TRBD2. Trimming took 5 bases from V and 4 from J; bases not matched to a gene: 7. The CDR3 contains 15 residues. Germline values: CDR1 LGHNT, CDR2 FRNRAP. The CDR3 DNA follows: TGTGCTAGTGGTCAATCACTAGCGGAGTACAATGAGCAGTTCTTC. Amino acids: CASGQSLAEYNEQFF.

The chain carries TRBV28 and TRBJ2-7; TRBD1 matches 9 bases. Germline V lookup: CDR1 MDHEN, CDR2 SYDVKM. Germline trimming cut 7 bases from V and 5 bases from J; bases unmatched to any gene: 6. The CDR3 loop spans 13 amino acids. CDR3 sequence: CASTDRGINEQYF. CDR3 DNA sequence: TGTGCCAGCACCGACAGGGGGATCAACGAGCAGTACTTC. Complete variable domain (other parts from reference TRBV28 and TRBJ2-7): DVKVTQSSRYLVKRTGEKVFLECVQDMDHENMFWYRQDPGLGLRLIYFSYDVKMKEKGDIPEGYSVSREKKERFSLILESASTNQTSMYLCASTDRGINEQYFGPGTRLTVT.

The gene calls are TRBV15 and TRBJ2-2, with D perhaps matching TRBD1 or TRBD2 (5 bases each). CDR3 length: 14 residues. Trimming took off 1 base at V and 3 bases at J, with 6 bases between the two ends. Germline lookup yields CDR1 LNHNV and CDR2 YYDKDF (reference sequence). CDR3 sequence (DNA): TGTGCCACCAGCAGAGGAGGGGACACCGGGGAGCTGTTTTTT. Protein product: CATSRGGDTGELFF.

The chain is built from TRBV7-3 and TRBJ2-1, with TRBD2 matching 12 bases. This CDR3 contains 14 residues. V shed 6 bases, J shed 10 bases, and the junction held 7 bases outside the gene matches. CDR1 SGHTA and CDR2 FQGTGA come from the germline V gene. In nucleotides, the CDR3 is TGTGCCAGCAGATCACTAGCGGGAGGAGGAGAGCAGTTCTTC. Its translation: CASRSLAGGGEQFF.

V gene TRBV7-9 combines with J gene TRBJ1-5, with TRBD1 matching over 8 bases. The junction had 12 bases not matched to a gene; V was cut back by 5 bases and J by 3 bases. The germline CDR1 and CDR2 sequences are SEHNR and FQNEAQ (reference sequence). The CDR3 consists of 17 residues. Here the CDR3 DNA reads TGTGCCAGCAGCCCTACCGGCGGACAGGGCAACAATCAGCCCCAGCATTTT. Protein: CASSPTGGQGNNQPQHF.

The gene calls are TRBV7-3 and TRBJ2-3; D call uncertain. The V gene's germline CDR1 is SGHTA and CDR2 FQGTGA. CDR3 length: 14 residues. V dropped 5 bases and J dropped 5 bases, with 14 bases sitting between them. CDR3 sequence reads: CASSQVGRGDTQYF. CDR3 coding DNA: TGTGCCAGCAGCCAAGTAGGCAGAGGAGATACGCAGTATTTT.

This clone was found a few times. The rearrangement links TRBV6-6 to TRBJ2-3; D is perhaps TRBD1 (5 bases). V was shortened by 2 bases and J by 1 base, with 10 bases between the two germline ends. CDR1 and CDR2 from the germline V gene are MNHNY and SVGAGI (reference sequence). The CDR3 is made up of 15 amino acids. CDR3 sequence reads: CASSYLGQGTDTQYF. The CDR3 DNA reads as TGTGCCAGCAGTTACCTGGGGCAAGGCACAGATACGCAGTATTTT.

This chain joins TRBV6-5 and TRBJ1-2; 9 nucleotides align to TRBD1. Germline lookup yields CDR1 MNHEY and CDR2 SVGAGI. V gave up 2 bases and J gave up 8 bases; unmatched junction bases: 9. This CDR3 is built from 15 residues. The CDR3 protein is CASSYRDRARRGYTF. As DNA, the CDR3 is TGTGCCAGCAGTTACAGGGACAGGGCACGGAGGGGCTACACCTTC.

The chain links TRBV19 to TRBJ2-1; no clear D. CDR3 length: 15 residues. The V and J ends lost 8 bases and 9 bases respectively, with 23 bases between them. Germline CDR1 LNHDA, CDR2 SQIVND (reference sequence). CDR3 bases: TGTGCCAGTGGCCCTTTGGGTACACACGACCGTGAGCAGTTCTTC. Translated: CASGPLGTHDREQFF.

This clone has a handful of counts. The chain has TRBV7-8 and TRBJ2-1; 10 bases line up with TRBD2. Trimming took 7 bases from V and 6 from J; bases not matched to a gene: 6. Germline CDR1 reads SGHVS; CDR2 reads FQNEAQ. The CDR3 is made up of 14 amino acids. CDR3 residues: CASNQREGLNEQFF. In nucleotides, the CDR3 is TGTGCCAGCAATCAGCGGGAGGGCCTCAATGAGCAGTTCTTC. Full variable domain (missing parts from reference TRBV7-8 and TRBJ2-1): GAGVSQSPRYKVAKRGQDVALRCDPISGHVSLFWYQQALGQGPEFLTYFQNEAQLDKSGLPSDRFFAERPEGSVSTLKIQRTQQEDSAVYLCASNQREGLNEQFFGPGTRLTVL.

This clone was detected only a few times. This chain connects TRBV18 to TRBJ2-3; no clear D. CDR3 length equals 15 residues. With 0 bases removed from V and 0 bases from J, the gap between germline ends came to 7 bases. Germline assignment: CDR1 KGHSH and CDR2 LQKENI. This CDR3 reads CASSPPSVSTDTQYF. Here the CDR3 DNA reads TGTGCCAGCTCACCACCATCAGTTAGCACAGATACGCAGTATTTT.

This clone was counted a few times. V is TRBV7-8 and J is TRBJ2-7; 7 nucleotides align to TRBD1. This CDR3 is built from 14 residues. Trimming removed 6 bases from V and 3 bases from J; junction bases left unmatched: 8. Per germline, CDR1 SGHVS and CDR2 FQNEAQ. CDR3 DNA sequence: TGTGCCAGCAGTTTGACAGGGACCGGCTACGAGCAGTACTTC. Encoded protein: CASSLTGTGYEQYF. The variable domain in full, completed from reference TRBV7-8 and TRBJ2-7, reads GAGVSQSPRYKVAKRGQDVALRCDPISGHVSLFWYQQALGQGPEFLTYFQNEAQLDKSGLPSDRFFAERPEGSVSTLKIQRTQQEDSAVYLCASSLTGTGYEQYFGPGTRLTVT.

This sequence joins TRBV6-5 and TRBJ1-5; D unclear. V was cut by 2 bases and J by 5 bases, with 10 bases left in between. The CDR3 is 14 amino acids. Germline assignment: CDR1 MNHEY and CDR2 SVGAGI. The CDR3 spells CASSYGLSYQPQHF. CDR3 bases: TGTGCCAGCAGTTACGGGCTATCCTATCAGCCCCAGCATTTT.

This clone has just one count. The gene calls are TRBV5-6 and TRBJ1-6; the D gene is possibly TRBD1 (6 bases). The CDR3 spans 16 residues. The germline CDR1 and CDR2 sequences are SGHDT and YYEEEE. Trimming left V 0 bases short and J 10 bases short, with 17 bases between. CDR3 protein: CASSLASGGPRSPLHF. The DNA of the CDR3 is TGTGCCAGCAGCTTGGCCTCTGGGGGCCCCAGGTCACCCCTCCACTTT.

This clone was recorded a few times. V is TRBV27 and J is TRBJ1-1, with TRBD1 matching 8 bases. This CDR3 has 13 residues. Germline V gene sequence: CDR1 MNHEY, CDR2 SMNVEV (reference sequence). V lost 8 bases and J lost 3; bases outside the gene matches: 5. Written as DNA, the CDR3 is TGTGCCAGCGGACAGGGTCGGGACACTGAAGCTTTCTTT. It specifies CASGQGRDTEAFF.

This clone has a count of ten or more. The V and J genes are TRBV7-9 and TRBJ2-3, with 7 nucleotides matching TRBD2. CDR3 size: 16 residues. The J segment lost 4 bases and the V segment lost 5 bases, leaving 12 bases of the junction unmatched. The V gene's germline CDR1 is SEHNR and CDR2 FQNEAQ (reference sequence). The CDR3 sequence is CASSPGGAGNPDTQYF. The CDR3 region has the DNA TGTGCCAGCAGCCCTGGAGGAGCGGGGAACCCAGATACGCAGTATTTT.

V gene TRBV11-2 combines with J gene TRBJ2-7; D is uncertain. Germline CDR1 is SGHAT and CDR2 is FQNNGV. V shed 4 bases and J shed 5 bases, with 15 bases lying between them. The CDR3 consists of 14 residues. The CDR3 nucleotides are TGTGCCAGCAGCTCCCGCGGCGATCGGCACGAGCAGTACTTC. It yields the protein CASSSRGDRHEQYF.

This clone was observed a few times. V gene TRBV18 combines with J gene TRBJ2-1; 7 positions agree with TRBD2. This CDR3 region has 17 residues. J was trimmed by 0 bases and V by 0 bases; bases with no gene match: 5. CDR1 is KGHSH, CDR2 LQKENI, per germline. The CDR3 region is CASSPPGGDPSYNEQFF. DNA of the CDR3: TGTGCCAGCTCACCACCGGGAGGGGACCCCTCCTACAATGAGCAGTTCTTC.

This clone occurred a few times. The chain carries TRBV11-2 and TRBJ2-6; 11 nucleotides align to TRBD1. The CDR3 spans 19 residues. Trimming took 5 bases from V and 1 from J; bases not matched to a gene: 10. Germline lookup yields CDR1 SGHAT and CDR2 FQNNGV. The chain's CDR3 is CASSKDRGRITSGANVLTF. CDR3 coding DNA: TGTGCCAGCAGCAAGGACAGGGGGCGCATTACTTCTGGGGCCAACGTCCTGACTTTC.

This clone was counted between two and nine times. The CDR3 coding sequence is TGTGCCAGCTCATCGACAGGGGCTGGGGCCAACGTCCTGACTTTC. Translating gives CASSSTGAGANVLTF. This rearrangement joins TRBV18 to TRBJ2-6; 8 nucleotides agree with TRBD1. The V segment lost 5 bases and the J segment 2 bases; nucleotides outside the gene matches: 2. Per the germline V gene, CDR1 is KGHSH and CDR2 is LQKENI. The CDR3 runs 15 residues.